This T cell receptor beta chain emerged from a study of T cells expressing NK-cell markers. About the research overall: TCR beta repertoires came from sorted CD3+CD56+NKG2C+, CD3+CD56+NKG2C- and CD3+CD56-NKG2C+ T cells. Seven sequenced donors out of eight were HCMV-seropositive, one seronegative.

Comments on this clonotype: Its target is not known.

No DNA is given; TCRdb re-called the 5' RACE reads and lists each CDR3 protein once. The ten most abundant clones cover less than 7.5% of a sample with some 410,000 distinct CDR3 sequences. Study-level points and caveats: Among several donors, these clonotypes also ranked first in the CD3+CD56-NKG2C+ fraction. Whether expanded NKG2C+ T cell clones recognized HCMV stayed uncertain.

The clonotype comes from a woman aged 18-69 years in good health. The sample was blood T cells: a sorted CD56 or NKG2C T cell subset, CD4+ or CD8+ T cells, or bulk PBMC T cells (not recorded which).

The CDR3 sequence: CASSFFSTDTQYF. The J gene is TRBJ2-3, the V gene TRBV12-3 or TRBV12-4. The CDR3 extends over 13 amino acids.